A single sample gave rise to the 25 T cell receptor beta chains below, sequenced in a study of blood T cell repertoires in COVID-19. Clones were sequenced by immunoSEQ multiplex PCR, and TCRdb holds only the in-frame ones, with some missing. The sample records roughly 73,000 clones, around 87% being singletons. Sequencing input: peripheral blood. The receptors were gathered from a woman aged 80 or over with active or convalescent COVID-19.

This chain joins TRBV30 and TRBJ1-2; 11 nucleotides match TRBD1. CDR1 and CDR2 (germline): GTSNPN, SVGIG (reference sequence). The CDR3 contains 13 residues. J was trimmed by 12 bases and V by 0 bases; bases with no gene match: 6. In nucleotides, the CDR3 is TGTGCCTGGAGTGTACCCGGGACAGGGGGGAACACCTTC. Translated: CAWSVPGTGGNTF.

The chain has TRBV9 and TRBJ2-2, with TRBD2 matching over 12 bases. Per germline, CDR1 SGDLS and CDR2 YYNGEE. The CDR3 has 19 residues. With V trimmed by 3 bases and J by 1 base, 10 bases remained unmatched. The CDR3 protein is CASSGLAGGETVNTGELFF. In DNA, the CDR3 is TGTGCCAGCAGCGGCCTAGCGGGGGGGGAAACAGTGAACACCGGGGAGCTGTTTTTT.

The CDR3 nucleotides read TGCGCCAGCAGCCCGGGGACAGGGAGTCCTATGGGGATCTACAATGAGCAGTTCTTC. Translating gives CASSPGTGSPMGIYNEQFF. This sequence joins TRBV4-1 and TRBJ2-1; 9 bases map to TRBD1. The CDR3 sequence is 19 residues long. J lost 3 bases, V lost 4 bases, and 16 bases had no gene match. Looked up from germline, CDR1 is MGHRA and CDR2 is YSYEKL.

The chain recombines TRBV3-1 (or the pseudogene TRBV3-2) with TRBJ2-1; D gene unclear. Between the trimmed V and J ends, which lost 0 bases and 0 bases, there was a span of 12 bases. This CDR3 has 17 residues. CDR1 LGHDT and CDR2 YNNKEL come from the germline V gene (reference sequence). The CDR3 nucleotides read TGTGCCAGCAGCCAAGAAGGTTTGGGCAACTCCTACAATGAGCAGTTCTTC. Its protein is CASSQEGLGNSYNEQFF.

This rearrangement joins TRBV7-9 to TRBJ1-2; weak D call: TRBD1 (5 bases). The CDR3 consists of 18 residues. V lost 5 bases to trimming and J lost 0 bases, with 22 bases between them. Per the germline V gene, CDR1 is SEHNR and CDR2 is FQNEAQ (reference sequence). CDR3 loop: CASSPRQTEASTNYGYTF. CDR3 coding DNA: TGTGCCAGCAGCCCTAGACAGACAGAAGCCTCGACTAACTATGGCTACACCTTC.

The chain links TRBV9 to TRBJ2-3; 9 bases map to TRBD2. This CDR3 is 16 amino acids long. Trimming cost V 1 base and J 1 base; bases outside gene matches: 4. Germline V gene sequence: CDR1 SGDLS, CDR2 YYNGEE. The CDR3 protein is CASSVLAGRRTDTQYF. In nucleotides, the CDR3 is TGTGCCAGCAGCGTACTAGCGGGGCGGCGCACAGATACGCAGTATTTT.

This chain joins TRBV5-1 and TRBJ1-1; no clear D. The V and J ends lost 0 bases and 1 base respectively, with 13 bases between them. Germline V gives CDR1 SGHRS, CDR2 YFSETQ. The CDR3 is made up of 16 amino acids. CDR3 loop: CASSLVLGEGNTEAFF. The CDR3 DNA sequence: TGCGCCAGCAGCTTGGTTCTCGGAGAGGGGAACACTGAAGCTTTCTTT.

This clone was seen just once. The gene calls are TRBV4-2 and TRBJ1-3; perhaps TRBD1 as D (6 bases). The germline V and J ends were trimmed by 4 bases and 2 bases, with 9 bases remaining between them. Per the germline V gene, CDR1 is LGHNA and CDR2 is YNFKEQ. The CDR3 is 14 amino acids. CDR3 amino acids: CASSLQGTGNTIYF. CDR3 nucleotides: TGTGCCAGCAGCCTCCAGGGGACTGGAAACACCATATATTTT.

The chain carries TRBV9 and TRBJ1-2; D is perhaps TRBD1 (6 bases). V shed 3 bases and J shed 6 bases, with 24 bases lying between them. The CDR3 extends over 17 amino acids. Germline V gene sequence: CDR1 SGDLS, CDR2 YYNGEE. Here the CDR3 reads CASSAVKTTGSINGYTF. The CDR3 nucleotides are TGTGCCAGCAGCGCCGTAAAGACCACAGGGAGCATTAATGGCTACACCTTC. Looking up the rest from reference TRBV9 and TRBJ1-2 gives the full variable domain: DSGVTQTPKHLITATGQRVTLRCSPRSGDLSVYWYQQSLDQGLQFLIQYYNGEERAKGNILERFSAQQFPDLHSELNLSSLELGDSALYFCASSAVKTTGSINGYTFGSGTRLTVV.

The chain links TRBV6-5 to TRBJ1-4, with 8 nucleotides matching TRBD1. The V gene's germline CDR1 is MNHEY and CDR2 SVGAGI. The CDR3 is 13 residues long. V lost 8 bases, J lost 7 bases, and 6 bases stayed unmatched. CDR3 sequence: CASLRGLGEKLFF. CDR3 coding DNA: TGTGCCAGCCTCAGGGGGCTCGGTGAAAAACTGTTTTTT.

V usage is TRBV4-3 and J usage is TRBJ2-2; tentatively, D is TRBD1 (5 bases). The CDR3 is 15 residues long. The germline CDR1 and CDR2 sequences are LGHNA and YSLEER. Between the trimmed V and J ends, which lost 0 bases and 1 base, there was a span of 6 bases. The CDR3, as DNA: TGCGCCAGCAGCCAAGATACAGGGAACACCGGGGAGCTGTTTTTT. It codes for CASSQDTGNTGELFF.

The CDR3 reads CASRPTGRDTQYF. The CDR3 coding sequence is TGTGCCAGCAGACCTACAGGGCGAGATACGCAGTATTTT. This chain connects TRBV12-3 or TRBV12-4 to TRBJ2-3; D is perhaps TRBD1 (6 bases). V was cut by 6 bases and J by 5 bases, with 12 bases left in between. The CDR3 spans 13 residues.

This clone appeared a few times. The rearrangement links TRBV18 to TRBJ1-1, with 10 bases identical to TRBD1. Germline assignment: CDR1 KGHSH and CDR2 LQKENI. The CDR3 totals 18 residues. After removal of 3 bases from V and 5 bases from J, the junction contained 15 bases not matched to a gene. Here the CDR3 DNA reads TGTGCCAGCTCACCCATAACCGGTTTGGGACAGGGGTCTACTGAAGCTTTCTTT. Encoded protein: CASSPITGLGQGSTEAFF.

The chain is built from TRBV7-8 and TRBJ1-5; perhaps TRBD1 as D (5 bases). The CDR3 covers 17 residues. The ends were cut back, 2 bases at V and 0 bases at J, with 14 bases in the middle. The germline CDR1 and CDR2 sequences are SGHVS and FQNEAQ. The CDR3 nucleotides read TGTGCCAGCAGCTTAAGGGGTACTGGATATAGCAATCAGCCCCAGCATTTT. This translates into CASSLRGTGYSNQPQHF.

The chain combines TRBV6-5 with TRBJ2-7, with D perhaps matching TRBD1 (6 bases). The CDR3 sequence is 15 residues long. In germline, CDR1 is MNHEY, CDR2 SVGAGI. Between the trimmed V and J ends, which lost 7 bases and 3 bases, there was a span of 19 bases. DNA of the CDR3: TGTGCCAGCAACCATTTCGGGGACACCCTCTACGAGCAGTACTTC. Its protein is CASNHFGDTLYEQYF.

The chain is built from TRBV10-1 and TRBJ2-6; D might be TRBD1 (5 bases). The CDR3 sequence is 18 residues long. V lost 6 bases, J lost 0 bases, and 18 bases lay in between. Germline lookup yields CDR1 WNHNN and CDR2 SYGVQD (reference sequence). The CDR3 DNA reads TGCGCCAGCAGAATGACAGACTCGGTTATCTCTGGGGCCAACGTCCTGACTTTC. Its translation is CASRMTDSVISGANVLTF.

This chain links TRBV14 with TRBJ2-7, with D maybe TRBD1 (6 bases). The germline gives CDR1 SGHDN, CDR2 FVKESK. Trimming shortened V by 4 bases and J by 3 bases, and 19 bases separated the two germline ends. This CDR3 has 16 amino acids. CDR3 in DNA: TGTGCCAGCAGCCTAAAAGCGAACAGGGTCCACTACGAGCAGTACTTC. Its protein product is CASSLKANRVHYEQYF.

This sequence joins TRBV7-2 and TRBJ2-5; D is possibly TRBD1 (5 bases). The CDR3 runs 13 residues. Germline values: CDR1 SGHTA, CDR2 FQGNSA. Trimming took off 1 base at V and 5 bases at J, with 8 bases between the two ends. As DNA, the CDR3 is TGTGCCAGCAGCTTAGACAGGCGGGAGACCCAGTACTTC. Protein: CASSLDRRETQYF. Combining the CDR3 with reference TRBV7-2 and TRBJ2-5 gives the whole variable domain GAGVSQSPSNKVTEKGKDVELRCDPISGHTALYWYRQSLGQGLEFLIYFQGNSAPDKSGLPSDRFSAERTGGSVSTLTIQRTQQEDSAVYLCASSLDRRETQYFGPGTRLLVL.

The chain is built from TRBV18 and TRBJ1-1; possible D gene TRBD1, 5 bases. The CDR3 sequence is 16 residues long. Per the germline V gene, CDR1 is KGHSH and CDR2 is LQKENI. Trimming shortened V by 4 bases and J by 4 bases, and 19 bases separated the two germline ends. The chain's CDR3 is CASSQGRTPRGTEAFF. The CDR3 DNA reads TGTGCCAGCTCACAGGGGAGGACTCCGAGGGGCACTGAAGCTTTCTTT.

The chain employs TRBV4-3 and TRBJ2-5; 11 bases map to TRBD2. Per the germline V gene, CDR1 is LGHNA and CDR2 is YSLEER. The CDR3 spans 18 residues. The V gene end was trimmed by 0 bases and the J gene end by 1 base; junction bases not matched to a gene: 7. CDR3 nucleotides: TGCGCCAGCAGCCAAGATTCACTAGCGGGGGTTGGCCAAGAGACCCAGTACTTC. Protein sequence: CASSQDSLAGVGQETQYF.

The chain has TRBV18 and TRBJ2-7; TRBD2 might be the D (6 bases). In germline, CDR1 is KGHSH, CDR2 LQKENI. CDR3 length: 13 residues. The V and J ends lost 1 base and 5 bases respectively, with 9 bases between them. The CDR3 nucleotides are TGTGCCAGCTCACCACGGAGGGGAGACGAGCAGTACTTC. Its translation: CASSPRRGDEQYF.

This sequence joins TRBV7-8 and TRBJ1-2; 8 bases map to TRBD1. V shed 3 bases and J 6 bases; nucleotides not matched to a gene: 3. CDR3 size: 13 residues. Germline CDR1 and CDR2: SGHVS and FQNEAQ. The CDR3 coding sequence is TGTGCCAGCAGCTTCGGGACAGGCAATGGCTACACCTTC. It encodes CASSFGTGNGYTF.

The chain links TRBV6-2 or TRBV6-3 to TRBJ2-7; TRBD1 matches 11 bases. This CDR3 spans 15 amino acids. With 5 bases clipped from V and 3 bases from J, the junction kept 6 bases outside the gene matches. Germline CDR1 is MNHEY and CDR2 is SVGEGT. The CDR3 nucleotides read TGTGCCAGCAGTAGACCCGGGACAGGGGGCTACGAGCAGTACTTC. It yields the protein CASSRPGTGGYEQYF.

The chain uses TRBV27 and TRBJ2-5; D gene ambiguous. Trimming removed 0 bases from V and 5 bases from J, with 7 bases in between. The germline gives CDR1 MNHEY, CDR2 SMNVEV (reference sequence). The CDR3 contains 13 residues. The CDR3 nucleotides are TGTGCCAGCAGTTTATCTCGGGTGGAGACCCAGTACTTC. Translated, it gives CASSLSRVETQYF.

The V and J genes are TRBV9 and TRBJ2-1; TRBD2 matches 10 bases. The CDR3 runs 16 residues. Germline CDR1 and CDR2: SGDLS and YYNGEE. The V gene end was trimmed by 2 bases and the J gene end by 7 bases; junction bases not matched to a gene: 9. This CDR3 is CASSVLEDSGGNEQFF. The CDR3 region has the DNA TGTGCCAGCAGCGTTCTGGAAGATAGCGGGGGGAATGAGCAGTTCTTC.